Following are 9 T cell receptor beta chains from one sample sequenced in a study of regulatory T cells in long-lasting Graves disease. Sequencing libraries for TCR beta were prepared with iRepertoire HTBI primers and Arm-PCR of CDR3 regions. TCRdb processed the multiplex PCR reads anew with MiXCR; each CDR3 protein has one entry. The sample has approximately 400,000 distinct CDR3 sequences, 15% seen once. Time point: newly diagnosed GD, antithyroid drugs for less than 3 months. RNA isolated from PBMCs was used to make the TCR library. The data also belong to a second study, concerning T cells in Graves' hyperthyroidism and ophthalmopathy.

The specimen was peripheral blood mononuclear cells (PBMCs), collected at new diagnosis, from a patient treated with antithyroid drugs. The receptors were gathered from a woman between 40 and 50 years old with Graves disease.

The rearrangement uses TRBV24-1 and TRBJ1-2; D perhaps matches TRBD1 (5 bases). Germline CDR1 reads KGHDR; CDR2 reads SFDVKD. The CDR3 is 13 amino acids. The CDR3 DNA sequence: TGTGTCGATGGCAGGGAGGTTGGCTATGGCTACACCTTC. Its protein is CVDGREVGYGYTF.

This clonotype was observed many times. The rearrangement joins TRBV28 to TRBJ2-1; D tentatively reads TRBD1 or TRBD2 (6 bases each). CDR1 is MDHEN, CDR2 SYDVKM, per germline. The length of the CDR3 is 15 residues. Trimming cost V 7 bases and J 4 bases, with 17 bases left between them. The CDR3 DNA is TGTGCCAGCACCCTAGGGGGGATAATTTACAATGAGCAGTTCTTC. As protein: CASTLGGIIYNEQFF. Full variable domain (rest looked up from reference TRBV28 and TRBJ2-1): DVKVTQSSRYLVKRTGEKVFLECVQDMDHENMFWYRQDPGLGLRLIYFSYDVKMKEKGDIPEGYSVSREKKERFSLILESASTNQTSMYLCASTLGGIIYNEQFFGPGTRLTVL.

This clonotype was detected ten times or more. The chain has TRBV20-1 and TRBJ2-3; 7 nucleotides align to TRBD1. Germline V gives CDR1 DFQATT, CDR2 SNEGSKA (reference sequence). The junction had 8 bases not matched to a gene; V was cut back by 6 bases and J by 2 bases. This CDR3 region has 14 residues. The CDR3 nucleotides are TGCAGTGCCACCGGGACAGACAACACAGATACGCAGTATTTT. Translated, it gives CSATGTDNTDTQYF.

This clonotype came up many times. The rearrangement uses TRBV6-1 and TRBJ1-1; 10 nucleotides agree with TRBD1. The junction had 5 bases not matched to a gene; V was cut back by 5 bases and J by 5 bases. The CDR3 spans 14 residues. The germline V gene has CDR1 MNHNS and CDR2 SASEGT. CDR3 region: CASSRDRGETEAFF. The CDR3 bases are TGTGCCAGCAGTAGGGACAGGGGAGAAACTGAAGCTTTCTTT.

This clonotype was detected only a few times. This chain links TRBV6-1 with TRBJ1-6; possibly TRBD1 for D (5 bases). The germline V and J ends were trimmed by 3 bases and 6 bases, with 15 bases remaining between them. The CDR3 is 16 residues long. CDR1 is MNHNS, CDR2 SASEGT, per germline. The CDR3 nucleotides read TGTGCCAGCAGTGAGTCGAAGAACAGGCTTAATTCACCCCTCCACTTT. The encoded protein is CASSESKNRLNSPLHF.

At least ten counts were recorded for this clonotype. The chain is built from TRBV12-3 or TRBV12-4 and TRBJ2-3, with D hard to call. This CDR3 comprises 13 residues. The V and J ends lost 5 bases and 0 bases respectively, with 6 bases between them. CDR3 bases: TGTGCCAGCAGTGCCGCTAGCACAGATACGCAGTATTTT. Protein product: CASSAASTDTQYF.

The sample holds many counts of this clonotype. The junction and the germline gene differ at one end; a read error may be behind it. V usage is TRBV28 and J usage is TRBJ1-1; the D gene is possibly TRBD1 (6 bases). Germline-derived CDR1 and CDR2 are MDHEN and SYDVKM. CDR3 size: 16 residues. The CDR3 spells CASNLWGARENTEAFF. For the CDR3, the DNA is TGTGCCAGCAATTTATGGGGGGCGCGGGAGAACACTGAAGCTTTCTTT.

V is TRBV19 and J is TRBJ1-4; D is unresolved. Germline V gives CDR1 LNHDA, CDR2 SQIVND (reference sequence). Trimming took off 6 bases at V and 3 bases at J, with 14 bases between the two ends. The CDR3 covers 15 residues. CDR3 sequence reads: CASSPGSPANEKLFF. The DNA of the CDR3 is TGTGCCAGTAGCCCCGGTAGTCCTGCTAATGAAAAACTGTTTTTT. The variable domain in full, with the rest retrieved from reference TRBV19 and TRBJ1-4, is DGGITQSPKYLFRKEGQNVTLSCEQNLNHDAMYWYRQDPGQGLRLIYYSQIVNDFQKGDIAEGYSVSREKKESFPLTVTSAQKNPTAFYLCASSPGSPANEKLFFGSGTQLSVL.

This chain connects TRBV2 to TRBJ2-7; 15 positions match TRBD2. This CDR3 has 17 amino acids. V was pared by 4 bases and J by 9 bases, with 13 bases of the junction left unmatched. Per germline, CDR1 SNHLY and CDR2 FYNNEI. Here the CDR3 reads CASSVGGLAGGPGGQYF. CDR3 nucleotide sequence: TGTGCCAGCAGTGTTGGGGGACTAGCGGGAGGACCCGGCGGGCAGTACTTC.